This section outlines one TCR beta chain sequence together with its context. The blood RNA (from unsorted whole blood) was obtained, and germline DNA was also extracted. This entry is derived from a study of tumor-infiltrating lymphocytes in primary liver carcinoma. Germline CDR1 reads LGHNT; CDR2 reads FRNRAP. The ends were cut back, 6 bases at V and 0 bases at J, with 8 bases in the middle. CDR3 size: 13 residues. Reverse transcription of roughly 480 ng total RNA with a constant-region primer produced TCR beta cDNA. Employing slightly modified ARM-PCR, three nested multiplex PCR rounds were run, and these gave rise to the TCR beta libraries. The first two PCR rounds, approximately 11 cycles each, used TRBV1-TRBV30 forward primers and a C-beta reverse primer. Using its own MiXCR run on the multiplex PCR reads, TCRdb lists one record per CDR3 protein. The table shows approximately 340,000 distinct CDR3 sequences, with around three fifths occurring only once.

The receptor was derived from a man between 40 and 49 years old with primary liver carcinoma and hepatitis B virus infection. Material for sequencing was peripheral blood. This sequence joins TRBV12-5 and TRBJ1-1; D may be TRBD1 (5 bases). The DNA of the CDR3 is TGTGCTAGTGGCTGGGACGTGAACACTGAAGCTTTCTTT. It specifies CASGWDVNTEAFF.